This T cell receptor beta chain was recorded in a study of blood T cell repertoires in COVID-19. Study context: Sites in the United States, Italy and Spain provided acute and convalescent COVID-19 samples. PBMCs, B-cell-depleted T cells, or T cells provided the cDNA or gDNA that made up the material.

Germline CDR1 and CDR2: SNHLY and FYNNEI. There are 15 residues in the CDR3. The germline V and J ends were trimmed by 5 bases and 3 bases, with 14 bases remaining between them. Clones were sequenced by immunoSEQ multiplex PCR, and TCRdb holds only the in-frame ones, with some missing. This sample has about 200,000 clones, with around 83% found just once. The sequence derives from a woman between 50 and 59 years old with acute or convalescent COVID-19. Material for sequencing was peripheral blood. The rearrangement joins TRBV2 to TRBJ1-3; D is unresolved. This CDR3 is CASSKQTRVGNTIYF. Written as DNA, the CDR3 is TGTGCCAGCAGTAAGCAAACGCGAGTTGGAAACACCATATATTTT. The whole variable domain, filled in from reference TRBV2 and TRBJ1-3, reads EPEVTQTPSHQVTQMGQEVILRCVPISNHLYFYWYRQILGQKVEFLVSFYNNEISEKSEIFDDQFSVERPDGSNFTLKIRSTKLEDSAMYFCASSKQTRVGNTIYFGEGSWLTVV.